This TCR beta chain was captured in a study of T cells in Graves' hyperthyroidism and ophthalmopathy. RNA transcripts were the template for amplifying TCR beta CDR3 regions. The primer set for the first-round RT-PCR of the TCR CDR3 was HTBI. TCRdb reprocessed the multiplex PCR reads with MiXCR, giving one entry per CDR3 protein. This sample yields around 55,000 distinct CDR3 sequences, of which 48% are seen a single time; just over 9% belongs to the top ten. Germline V gene lookup returns CDR1 SQVTM and CDR2 ANQGSEA. CDR3 size: 12 residues. The junction had 7 bases not matched to a gene; V was cut back by 5 bases and J by 6 bases. Regarding the study as a whole: Ophthalmopathy was predicted by the model a median of approximately 6 months ahead of onset.

The PBMCs studied were ones that came from 9 to 10 ml fresh peripheral blood. This clonotype is judged medium-sized. The antigen remains unidentified. Sequenced input: blood. This TCR was sampled from a woman between 50 and 59 years old with Graves' ophthalmopathy. The rearrangement links TRBV29-1 to TRBJ2-7, with TRBD2 matching 7 bases. CDR3 nucleotides: TGCAGCGTTCGCGGGGGTCGTCTCGAGCAGTACTTC. It encodes CSVRGGRLEQYF.